This T cell receptor beta chain was sequenced during a study of blood T cell repertoires in COVID-19. Study context: Recovered status in Cohort 3 required two negative PCRs, clearance, or symptom resolution.

Authors' methods: The assay estimated nucleated cells by amplifying reference gene primers. TCRdb's copy holds only in-frame clones and misses some; the assay was immunoSEQ multiplex PCR. D and trimming were read from the DNA, whereas the V and J calls and clone size are those reported in that table. The table includes about 400,000 clones, approximately 89% detected once. Participants reported their clinical history, and cohort assignment relied on those reports. The sample was PBMCs or T cells enriched from blood (not recorded which). The TCR was taken from a man aged 40-50 years in a cohort exposed to, infected with or recovered from COVID-19 (not recorded which).

CDR3 DNA: TGTGCCAGCAGTTTAGGCGGGGATAGCAATCAGCCCCAGCATTTT. It encodes CASSLGGDSNQPQHF. The V call is TRBV28, the J call TRBJ1-5, with no clear D. The CDR3 contains 15 residues. The ends were cut back, 2 bases at V and 0 bases at J, with 8 bases in the middle. Looked up from germline, CDR1 is MDHEN and CDR2 is SYDVKM.